This TCR beta chain is drawn from a study of neurological immune-mediated disorders. Broader study findings: Phylogenetic grouping assigned the repertoires of 18 of 34 multiple sclerosis patients to a single related-CDR3 cluster, representing a possible signature. HTLV-1-associated myelopathy had the most TCR clonal expansion, whereas multiple sclerosis had the least (lower than in healthy controls). Expanded clones shared no CDR3 amino acid sequences across subjects, suggesting private repertoires in all groups.

Looked up from germline, CDR1 is DFQATT and CDR2 is SNEGSKA (reference sequence). This CDR3 comprises 13 residues. The V and J ends lost 6 bases and 8 bases, in that order; junction bases with no gene match: 9. Synthesis of cDNA was accomplished via 5'RACE employing 10-nucleotide random UMIs. Each CDR3 protein is one row after TCRdb ran MiXCR on the 5' RACE reads. This repertoire shows under 75,000 distinct CDR3 sequences, 3% to 4% found once; its top ten account for under 6.5%. This clonotype was seen many times. Its antigen is unidentified. The receptor was derived from a woman aged 50 to 60 with multiple sclerosis. The specimen was PBMCs. The chain uses TRBV20-1 and TRBJ2-5, with TRBD1 identical over 10 bases. CDR3 region: CSAPGQGLSTQYF. CDR3 DNA sequence: TGCAGTGCCCCGGGACAGGGGTTGTCTACCCAGTACTTC.